Reported below is one TCR beta chain. In the original workflow: Nucleated cell counts were estimated from reference gene primer amplification. Generated by immunoSEQ multiplex PCR, the TCRdb table keeps only in-frame clones and is missing some. The V and J calls and the clone size are those of that table, but D and trimming were determined from the DNA. This table holds approximately 100,000 clones, 70% to 90% found once. These data come from a study of blood T cell repertoires in COVID-19. At the level of the study: The United States, Italy and Spain provided the acute and convalescent COVID-19 samples. T cells, B-cell-depleted T cells, or PBMCs provided the cDNA or gDNA that served as material.

Germline V CDR1 and CDR2: SGHNT, YENEEA. CDR3 length equals 13 residues. The junction had 1 base not matched to a gene; V was cut back by 4 bases and J by 8 bases. V is TRBV11-3 and J is TRBJ2-4; 11 nucleotides align to TRBD1. This clonotype originated in a man aged 65-85 years with acute or convalescent COVID-19. Sequencing input: peripheral blood. The CDR3 DNA sequence: TGTGCCAGCAGCTGGGACAGGGGGGACATTCAGTACTTC. Encoded protein: CASSWDRGDIQYF.